Presented here are 17 T cell receptor beta chains from one specimen sequenced in a study of cytomegalovirus exposure and HLA in healthy donors. The primer mix had 60 Vbeta and 13 Jbeta primers. TCRdb's table, derived via immunoSEQ multiplex PCR, lists solely in-frame clones and lacks some. The sample yields approximately 220,000 clones, roughly 80% seen once. The sequenced sample consisted of PBMCs. These receptors came from a girl aged 5 to 17 in good health and CMV-seronegative.

This clone has only one observation. The CDR3 loop reads CASSLGGSGSYEQYF. In nucleotides, the CDR3 is TGCGCCAGCAGCTTGGGAGGTAGCGGATCCTACGAGCAGTACTTC. The chain employs TRBV5-1 and TRBJ2-7, with TRBD2 as a possible D gene (6 bases). The V gene lost 0 bases and the J gene lost 1 base, with 11 bases spanning the gap. The CDR3 totals 15 residues. Germline V gene sequence: CDR1 SGHRS, CDR2 YFSETQ.

The chain has TRBV7-8 and TRBJ1-6; TRBD1 is a possible D gene (6 bases). Trimming shortened V by 4 bases and J by 6 bases, and 16 bases separated the two germline ends. CDR1 is SGHVS, CDR2 FQNEAQ, per germline. The length of the CDR3 is 16 residues. CDR3 residues: CASSSLPDRTNSPLHF. As DNA, the CDR3 is TGTGCCAGCAGCTCCCTCCCCGACAGGACTAATTCACCCCTCCACTTT.

Only one count was recorded for this clone. This rearrangement joins TRBV18 to TRBJ2-3; D is undetermined. Trimming shortened V by 1 base and J by 5 bases, and 10 bases separated the two germline ends. The CDR3 covers 14 residues. From germline, CDR1 is KGHSH and CDR2 LQKENI. CDR3 amino acids: CASSPQQERDTQYF. Here the CDR3 DNA reads TGTGCCAGCTCACCACAGCAGGAACGAGATACGCAGTATTTT.

This clone was recorded only once. This rearrangement joins TRBV7-3 to TRBJ2-1; the match to TRBD2 covers 12 bases. V gave up 5 bases and J gave up 0 bases; unmatched junction bases: 8. The CDR3 runs 18 residues. Germline CDR1 is SGHTA and CDR2 is FQGTGA. The CDR3 is CASSRLAGAPSSYNEQFF. Here the CDR3 DNA reads TGTGCCAGCAGCCGACTAGCGGGGGCCCCCAGCTCCTACAATGAGCAGTTCTTC.

The chain is built from TRBV30 and TRBJ1-2, with a weak D call TRBD1 (5 bases). Trimming stripped 4 bases from V and 8 bases from J, with 14 bases between. Looked up from germline, CDR1 is GTSNPN and CDR2 is SVGIG (reference sequence). The CDR3 totals 12 residues. CDR3 in DNA: TGTGCCTGGACAGGGATTTCATGGGGCTACACCTTC. It translates to CAWTGISWGYTF. Full variable domain (remainder filled in from reference TRBV30 and TRBJ1-2): SQTIHQWPATLVQPVGSPLSLECTVEGTSNPNLYWYRQAAGRGLQLLFYSVGIGQISSEVPQNLSASRPQDRQFILSSKKLLLSDSGFYLCAWTGISWGYTFGSGTRLTVV.

This clone was detected once. The V gene is TRBV7-3, the J gene TRBJ2-6, with TRBD1 as a possible D gene (5 bases). The V end lost 4 bases, the J end lost 1 base, and 8 bases lay between the germline ends. Germline V gene sequence: CDR1 SGHTA, CDR2 FQGTGA. The CDR3 covers 15 residues. The CDR3 loop is CASSYQGSGANVLTF. The CDR3 DNA reads as TGTGCCAGCAGCTACCAGGGTTCTGGGGCCAACGTCCTGACTTTC.

This clone was counted a few times. V gene TRBV30 combines with J gene TRBJ1-1; TRBD1 is a possible D gene (6 bases). The V gene lost 0 bases and the J gene lost 4 bases, with 12 bases spanning the gap. The CDR3 length is 14 residues. Germline-derived CDR1 and CDR2 are GTSNPN and SVGIG (reference sequence). The CDR3 DNA follows: TGTGCCTGGAGTGTAGGGGGGGGTGTCACTGAAGCTTTCTTT. Its translation: CAWSVGGGVTEAFF.

This chain connects TRBV11-2 to TRBJ2-7; 7 bases map to TRBD1. The CDR3 covers 15 residues. Germline V CDR1 and CDR2: SGHAT, FQNNGV. After removal of 5 bases from V and 2 bases from J, the junction contained 9 bases not matched to a gene. Here the CDR3 DNA reads TGTGCCAGCAGCCTACCGGGACAGATCCCCTACGAGCAGTACTTC. Protein product: CASSLPGQIPYEQYF.

V gene TRBV19 combines with J gene TRBJ1-1, with D unresolved. Germline CDR1 LNHDA, CDR2 SQIVND (reference sequence). This CDR3 is built from 14 residues. V dropped 8 bases and J dropped 8 bases, with 21 bases sitting between them. CDR3: CASLDSESPREAFF. The CDR3 region has the DNA TGTGCCAGTTTGGATTCGGAGTCCCCTCGGGAAGCTTTCTTT.

This chain uses TRBV5-6 with TRBJ2-7; 11 bases are a match to TRBD1. The germline CDR1 and CDR2 sequences are SGHDT and YYEEEE. V was clipped by 3 bases and J by 4 bases; unmatched bases: 15. This CDR3 is 18 amino acids long. The CDR3 DNA reads TGTGCCAGCAGCTACCGGGACAGGGGGATAAGGGGTGTGTACGAGCAGTACTTC. Protein: CASSYRDRGIRGVYEQYF.

The gene calls are TRBV19 and TRBJ1-4; weak D call: TRBD1 (5 bases). The germline V gene encodes CDR1 LNHDA and CDR2 SQIVND (reference sequence). The V end lost 8 bases, the J end lost 0 bases, and 13 bases lay between the germline ends. The CDR3 is 15 residues long. CDR3 DNA: TGTGCCAGTCGCAGACAGCAAACAACTAATGAAAAACTGTTTTTT. Translated, it gives CASRRQQTTNEKLFF.

With regard to this clone: The same CDR3 is also encoded by other DNA sequences in this sample. The chain has TRBV6-5 and TRBJ1-3; D is perhaps TRBD1 (5 bases). The CDR3 covers 16 residues. Trimming took 0 bases from V and 0 from J, leaving 9 bases between them. The germline V gene has CDR1 MNHEY and CDR2 SVGAGI. The DNA for the CDR3 is TGTGCCAGCAGTTACTCGGAGGGGAGCTCTGGAAACACCATATATTTT. It translates to CASSYSEGSSGNTIYF.

In its sample, this clone was seen once. The rearrangement links TRBV30 to TRBJ2-6; 8 bases map to TRBD1. CDR1 and CDR2 from the germline V gene are GTSNPN and SVGIG (reference sequence). V trimming: 4 bases; J trimming: 0 bases; junction bases outside the gene matches: 11. This CDR3 has 18 residues. CDR3 coding DNA: TGTGCCTGGATTCGCCGGGACAGGACACTCTCTGGGGCCAACGTCCTGACTTTC. It codes for CAWIRRDRTLSGANVLTF.

The rearrangement links TRBV28 to TRBJ1-4; D is ambiguous. CDR1 MDHEN and CDR2 SYDVKM come from the germline V gene. Trimming shortened V by 6 bases and J by 3 bases, and 14 bases separated the two germline ends. The CDR3 is made up of 15 amino acids. The chain's CDR3 is CASSLIAEANEKLFF. In DNA form, the CDR3 reads TGTGCCAGCAGCCTCATTGCTGAGGCTAATGAAAAACTGTTTTTT.

The chain links TRBV6-5 to TRBJ1-2, with 7 positions matching TRBD1. V lost 7 bases, J lost 2 bases, and 7 bases stayed unmatched. The germline CDR1 and CDR2 sequences are MNHEY and SVGAGI. The CDR3 sequence is 14 residues long. The CDR3 nucleotides are TGTGCCAGCAAGAGAGACAGGGCGAACTATGGCTACACCTTC. Translated: CASKRDRANYGYTF.

CDR3 DNA sequence: TGTGCCAGCAGCCCAGACGGGGTAGAGACCCAGTACTTC. Translation gives CASSPDGVETQYF. The chain is built from TRBV5-4 and TRBJ2-5, with D possibly matching TRBD2 (5 bases). In germline, CDR1 is SGHNT, CDR2 YYREEE (reference sequence). Trimming cost V 4 bases and J 4 bases, with 11 bases left between them. The CDR3 covers 13 residues.

This chain uses TRBV4-3 with TRBJ2-3, with TRBD1 matching 9 bases. V was pared by 8 bases and J by 3 bases, with 9 bases of the junction left unmatched. The CDR3 totals 15 residues. Germline V gene data show CDR1 as LGHNA and CDR2 as YSLEER. CDR3 sequence reads: CASRDSGQGTDTQYF. In DNA, the CDR3 is TGCGCCAGCCGCGACTCGGGACAGGGAACAGATACGCAGTATTTT.